This T cell receptor (beta chain) came from a study of cytomegalovirus exposure and HLA in healthy donors. The PCR employed 60 Vbeta primers together with 13 Jbeta primers. In the authors' methods: A later analysis tallied some 84 million unique TCR beta chains, 9 million to 12 million of them shared. Profiled with immunoSEQ multiplex PCR; TCRdb holds only in-frame clones, not every one. V, J and clone size are those of that table, while D and trimming were read from the DNA. The sample carries around 180,000 clones, about 80% recorded once. Sequenced input: PBMCs. This receptor was obtained from a woman aged 40 to 49 in good health and CMV-seronegative.

CDR3 nucleotide sequence: TGTGCCAGCAGCTCAGCGGGAACCTCCTACGAGCAGTACTTC. It codes for CASSSAGTSYEQYF. V and J are TRBV5-4 and TRBJ2-7; 7 positions match TRBD2. The J segment lost 0 bases and the V segment lost 3 bases, leaving 3 bases of the junction unmatched. Germline values: CDR1 SGHNT, CDR2 YYREEE (reference sequence). This CDR3 is built from 14 residues.